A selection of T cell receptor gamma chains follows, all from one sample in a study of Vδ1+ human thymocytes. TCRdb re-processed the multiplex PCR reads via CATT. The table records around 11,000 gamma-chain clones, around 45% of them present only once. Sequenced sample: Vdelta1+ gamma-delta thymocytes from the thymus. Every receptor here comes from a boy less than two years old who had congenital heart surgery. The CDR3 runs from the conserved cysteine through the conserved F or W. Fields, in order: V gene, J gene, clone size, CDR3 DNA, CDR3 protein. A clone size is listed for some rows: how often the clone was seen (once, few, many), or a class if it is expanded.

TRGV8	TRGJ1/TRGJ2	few	TGTGCCACCTGGGATCGAACCTCCTGGGGGTATTATAAGAAACTCTTT	CATWDRTSWGYYKKLF
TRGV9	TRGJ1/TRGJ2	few	TGTGCCTTGTGGGAGTCCCGTTATTATAAGAAACTCTTT	CALWESRYYKKLF
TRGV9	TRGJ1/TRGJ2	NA	TGTGCCTTGTGGGAGGTGCTGGGTCATAAGAAACTCTTT	CALWEVLGHKKLF
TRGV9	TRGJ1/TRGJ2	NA	TGTGCCTTGTGGGGTCAATGTGAGAAACTCTTT	CALWGQCEKLF
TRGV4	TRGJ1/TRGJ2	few	TGTGCCACCTGGGATGCACAGAAACTCTTT	CATWDAQKLF
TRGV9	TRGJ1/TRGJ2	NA	TGTGCCTTGTGGGAGATCTGGGAGAATTATTATAAGAAACTCTTT	CALWEIWENYYKKLF
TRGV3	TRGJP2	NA	TGTGCCACCTGGGAATCCAAACCTTCTAGTGATTGGATCAAGACGTTT	CATWESKPSSDWIKTF
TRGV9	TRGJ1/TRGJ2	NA	TGTGCCTTGTGGGAGCCGCACCCCAAGAAACTCTTT	CALWEPHPKKLF
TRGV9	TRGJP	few	TGTGCCTTGTGGGAGGACCGTGAGTTGGGCAAAAAAATCAAGGTATTT	CALWEDRELGKKIKVF
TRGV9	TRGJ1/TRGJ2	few	TGTGCCTTGTGGGAGGACGAAAAGAAACTCTTT	CALWEDEKKLF
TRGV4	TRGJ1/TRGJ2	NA	TGTGCCACCTGGGATGGGCGTCGGTTTGAGAAACTCTTT	CATWDGRRFEKLF
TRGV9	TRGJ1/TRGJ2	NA	TGTGCCTTGTGGGAGGCCCCCGCGGCCCGTAAGAAACTCTTT	CALWEAPAARKKLF
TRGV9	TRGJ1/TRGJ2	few	TGTGCCTTGTGGGATTTCCTACTCTTT	CALWDFLLF
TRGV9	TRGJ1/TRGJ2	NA	TGTGCCTTGTGGGAGGCCCGGTCCGACTATTATTATAAGAAACTCTTT	CALWEARSDYYYKKLF
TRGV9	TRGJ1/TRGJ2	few	TGTGCCTTGTGGGGGGGGTATTATAAGAAACTCTTT	CALWGGYYKKLF
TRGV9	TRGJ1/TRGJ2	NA	TGTGCCTTGTGGGAGGTGCACCTTTATTATAAGAAACTCTTT	CALWEVHLYYKKLF
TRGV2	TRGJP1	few	TGTGCCACCTGGGACGGACGGTCCTCAGGCACTGGTTGGTTCAAGATATTT	CATWDGRSSGTGWFKIF
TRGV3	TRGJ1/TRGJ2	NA	TGTGCCACCTGGGACTGGAGGAATTATTATAAGAAACTCTTT	CATWDWRNYYKKLF
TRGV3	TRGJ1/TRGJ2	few	TGTGCCACCTGGGACAGGCGATATTATAAGGAACTCTTT	CATWDRRYYKELF
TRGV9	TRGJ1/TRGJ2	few	TGTGCCTTGTGGGAGGTGCAGATATTGTATTATAAGAAACTCTTT	CALWEVQILYYKKLF
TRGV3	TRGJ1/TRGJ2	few	TGTGCCACCTGGGACAGGCTTGACGGGAAACTCTTT	CATWDRLDGKLF
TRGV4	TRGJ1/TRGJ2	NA	TGTGCCAACCAATCTAAGAAACTCTTT	CANQSKKLF
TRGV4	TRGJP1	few	TGTGCCACCTGGGATGGAGACACCACTGGTTGGTTCAAGATATTT	CATWDGDTTGWFKIF
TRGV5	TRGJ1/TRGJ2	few	TGTGCCACCTGGGACTCTTATAAGAAACTCTTT	CATWDSYKKLF
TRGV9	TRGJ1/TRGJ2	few	TGTGCCTTGTGGGAGGGCGGCAGTAAGAAACTCTTT	CALWEGGSKKLF
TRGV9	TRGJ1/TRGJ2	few	TGTGCCTTGTGGGAAGCTCTAAAGTATTATAAGAAACTCTTT	CALWEALKYYKKLF
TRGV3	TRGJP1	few	TGTGCCACCTGGGCGTCTGGTTGGTTCAAGATATTT	CATWASGWFKIF
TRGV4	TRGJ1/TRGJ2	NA	TGTGCCACCTGGGACGCAAATAAGAAACTCTTT	CATWDANKKLF
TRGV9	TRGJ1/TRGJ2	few	TGTGCCTTGTGGGAGCGGCCCAATAAGAAACTCTTT	CALWERPNKKLF
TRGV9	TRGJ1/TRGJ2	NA	TGTGCCTTGTGGGAGGTTTTGTATTATAAGAAACTCTTT	CALWEVLYYKKLF
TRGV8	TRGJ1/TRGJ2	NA	TGTGCCACCTGGGATAGTAATTATAAGAAACTCTTT	CATWDSNYKKLF
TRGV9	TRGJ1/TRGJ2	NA	TGTGCCTTGTGGGAGGAACCTCATTATTATAAGAAACTCTTT	CALWEEPHYYKKLF
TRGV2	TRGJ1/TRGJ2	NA	TGTGCCACCTGGGACGGGCCCAATTATAAGAAACTCTTT	CATWDGPNYKKLF
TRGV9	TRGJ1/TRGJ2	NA	TGTGCCTTGTGGGAGGTAGATAAGAAACTCTTT	CALWEVDKKLF
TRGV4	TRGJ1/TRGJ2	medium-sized	TGTGCCACCTGGGATGGTTATAAGAAACTCTTT	CATWDGYKKLF
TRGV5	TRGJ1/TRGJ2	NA	TGTGCCACCTGGGACACTCCGCGATATAAGAAACTCTTT	CATWDTPRYKKLF
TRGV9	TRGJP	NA	TGTGCCTTGTGGTACCAAGAGTTGGGCAAAAAAATCAAGGTATTT	CALWYQELGKKIKVF
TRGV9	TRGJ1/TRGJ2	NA	TGTGCCTTGTGGGAGGTTGATAAGAAACTCTTT	CALWEVDKKLF
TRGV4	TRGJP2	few	TGTGCCACCTGGGAAGATTGGATCAAGACGTTT	CATWEDWIKTF
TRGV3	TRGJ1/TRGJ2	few	TGTGCCACCTGGGACAGCCCCATGAGGTATAAGAAACTCTTT	CATWDSPMRYKKLF
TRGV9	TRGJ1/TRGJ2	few	TGTGCCTTGTGGCTGAATTATTATAAGAAACTCTTT	CALWLNYYKKLF
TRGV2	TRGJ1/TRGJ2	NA	TGTGCCACCTGGGACAAGAAGAAACTCTTT	CATWDKKKLF
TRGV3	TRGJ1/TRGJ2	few	TGTGCCACCTGGGACAGAGGCACGAATTATAAGAAACTCTTT	CATWDRGTNYKKLF
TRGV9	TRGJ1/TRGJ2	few	TGTGCCTTGTGGGAGGTGCAAGGGGAGGAGGGTGATAAGAAACTCTTT	CALWEVQGEEGDKKLF
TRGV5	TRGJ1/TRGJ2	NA	TGTGCCACCTGGGACAGGCCGGATTATTATAAGAAGCTCTTT	CATWDRPDYYKKLF
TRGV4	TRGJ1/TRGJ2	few	TGTGCCACCTGGGATGGGCCTATAATAGACTATAAGAAACTCTTT	CATWDGPIIDYKKLF
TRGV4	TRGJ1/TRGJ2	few	TGTGCCACCTGGGGTACCAGTTATAAGAAACTCTTT	CATWGTSYKKLF
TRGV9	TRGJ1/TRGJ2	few	TGTGCCTTGTGGGAATGGCGTTATTATAAGAAACTCTTT	CALWEWRYYKKLF
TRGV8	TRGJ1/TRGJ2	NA	TGTGCCACCTGGGAAGGGATTTATAAGAAACTCTTT	CATWEGIYKKLF
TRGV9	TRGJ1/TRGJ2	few	TGTGCCTTGTGGGAGACCGGTTATTATAAGAAACTCTTT	CALWETGYYKKLF
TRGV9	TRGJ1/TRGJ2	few	TGTGCCTTGTGGGAGGCCTATTATAAGAAACTCTTT	CALWEAYYKKLF
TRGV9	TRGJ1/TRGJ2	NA	TGTGCCTTGTGGGAGGCCACCAATTATTATAAGAAACTCTTT	CALWEATNYYKKLF
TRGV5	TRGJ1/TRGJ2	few	TGTGCCACCTGGGACATGGGGTATTATAAGAAACTCTTT	CATWDMGYYKKLF